Listed below are T cell receptor beta chains from one sample, sequenced in a study of beta chain features in type 1 diabetes. TCRdb's copy holds only in-frame clones and misses some; the assay was immunoSEQ multiplex PCR. The repertoire holds 200,000 to 250,000 clones, with 68% as singletons. Sequenced: naive CD4+ T cells from blood. These receptors were collected from a man aged 25 to 40 in good health. Both conserved end residues are part of each CDR3. The order of the fields is clone size, D gene, J gene, V gene, CDR3 protein. The D gene is left open where the match is weak. Clone size is not always given. Where it is, it says once, few, many or a class for expanded clones.

. . TRBJ2-7 TRBV5-1 CASKAGVIYEQYF
. . TRBJ2-1 TRBV30 CAWTGYNEQFF
. . TRBJ2-1 TRBV7-2 CASSTGPISYNEQFF
few . TRBJ2-6 TRBV7-9 CASLTGPRANVLTF
. TRBD2 TRBJ2-7 TRBV28 CAGRTSGSYEQYF
. . TRBJ1-1 TRBV29-1 CSVENRVNTEAFF
once . TRBJ2-7 TRBV2 CASSRDTYEQYF
. TRBD2 TRBJ2-5 TRBV29-1 CSVEARLAGVETQYF
. . TRBJ2-3 TRBV19 CASSYHGDTQYF
. . TRBJ2-5 TRBV10-3 CAIGPRAGETQYF
. TRBD1 TRBJ2-1 TRBV4-2 CASSQVGQGYNEQFF
. . TRBJ1-5 TRBV19 CASSISRDIQPQHF
once . TRBJ2-5 TRBV30 CAWSVQGAQETQYF
. . TRBJ2-7 TRBV10-3 CAISESVRQYEQYF
few TRBD1 TRBJ1-1 TRBV30 CAWSVQGVRAFF
. TRBD2 TRBJ2-1 TRBV29-1 CSVVPSGRGLNEQFF
once . TRBJ2-3 TRBV29-1 CSGAGLYTDTQYF
. . TRBJ2-5 TRBV29-1 CSVEGLAGETQYF
few . TRBJ2-1 TRBV7-2 CASSYINNEQFF
few . TRBJ2-7 TRBV29-1 CSVGGQGSSYEQYF
. . TRBJ2-7 TRBV29-1 CSVETDQYEQYF
. . TRBJ2-1 TRBV21-1 CASSKGVPSGSGNEQFF
. . TRBJ1-1 TRBV6-5 CASKTAGLNTEAFF
. . TRBJ2-5 TRBV7-2 CASSPDRLRETQYF
. . TRBJ2-2 TRBV14 CASSSSGINTGELFF
. . TRBJ2-7 TRBV5-1 CASSLATVSSYEQYF
. TRBD2 TRBJ2-7 TRBV9 CASSVTSGSREQYF
once . TRBJ1-1 TRBV2 CASSVVGIDTEAFF
. TRBD2 TRBJ2-5 TRBV7-9 CASSATSGKGGETQYF
few TRBD1 TRBJ2-7 TRBV30 CAWSRTGRYEQYF
. . TRBJ1-5 TRBV5-6 CASSLGRGRGQPQHF
few TRBD2 TRBJ2-1 TRBV28 CASIGGSSYNEQFF
few TRBD1 TRBJ2-5 TRBV29-1 CSVITGGEETQYF
. . TRBJ2-1 TRBV29-1 CSVGRVWDEQFF
few . TRBJ2-3 TRBV18 CASSPGQPLTDTQYF
. . TRBJ2-7 TRBV4-2 CASSQTSSGHSYEQYF
. . TRBJ1-1 TRBV18 CASSPGRENTEAFF
few TRBD2 TRBJ2-3 TRBV29-1 CSVASGSTDTQYF
few TRBD1 TRBJ1-1 TRBV2 CASSLGQLTEAFF
. . TRBJ2-5 TRBV2 CASSGTLETQYF
. . TRBJ2-3 TRBV7-9 CASSRLGPTSTDTQYF
. . TRBJ2-3 TRBV29-1 CSVEGTGSGGTDTQYF
once . TRBJ2-1 TRBV29-1 CSVGRGGLNEQFF
. . TRBJ2-1 TRBV11-2 CASLRLVSPNEQFF
. . TRBJ2-7 TRBV28 CASSAPGSSYEQYF
. . TRBJ2-7 TRBV4-3 CASSHHPAQGRYEQYF
once . TRBJ2-3 TRBV5-6 CASSWRHPGKDTQYF
few TRBD2 TRBJ2-2 TRBV5-4 CAMPAPRLAGNTGELFF
. TRBD1 TRBJ1-1 TRBV30 CACRQGATEAFF
. . TRBJ2-1 TRBV19 CASSIVPVHEQFF
. . TRBJ1-2 TRBV30 CAWSQVYGYTF
. . TRBJ2-4 TRBV9 CASSPSDRIKNIQYF
. . TRBJ2-2 TRBV6-1 CASKTGYNTGELFF
few . TRBJ2-3 TRBV29-1 CSVVIWDTQYF
. TRBD2 TRBJ2-1 TRBV11-2 CASSLGLAGYNEQFF
. . TRBJ2-2 TRBV30 CAGSVGELFF
. . TRBJ2-1 TRBV30 CAWKGYKHNEQFF
. . TRBJ2-7 TRBV29-1 CSVSGPLGTYEQYF
once TRBD1 TRBJ1-6 TRBV25-1 CASSEWGQGASPLHF
. . TRBJ1-5 TRBV4-3 CASSQDFELGPQHF